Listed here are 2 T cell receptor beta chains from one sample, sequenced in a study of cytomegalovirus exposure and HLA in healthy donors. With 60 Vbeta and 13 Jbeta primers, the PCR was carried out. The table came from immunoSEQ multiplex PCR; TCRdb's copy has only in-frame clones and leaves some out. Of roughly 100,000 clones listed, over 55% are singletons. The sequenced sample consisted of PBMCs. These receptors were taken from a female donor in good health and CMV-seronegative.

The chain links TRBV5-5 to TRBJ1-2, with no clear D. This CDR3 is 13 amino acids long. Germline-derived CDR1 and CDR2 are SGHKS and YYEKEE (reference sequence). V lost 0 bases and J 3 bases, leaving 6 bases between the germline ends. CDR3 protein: CASSLGLDYGYTF. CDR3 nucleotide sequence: TGTGCCAGCAGCTTGGGTTTAGACTATGGCTACACCTTC.

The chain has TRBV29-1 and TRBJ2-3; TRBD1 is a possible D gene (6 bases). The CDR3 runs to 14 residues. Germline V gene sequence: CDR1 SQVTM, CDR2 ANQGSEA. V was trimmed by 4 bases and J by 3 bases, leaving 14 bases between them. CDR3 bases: TGCAGCGTTGGGGCAGGGGTGAGGACAGATACGCAGTATTTT. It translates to CSVGAGVRTDTQYF.